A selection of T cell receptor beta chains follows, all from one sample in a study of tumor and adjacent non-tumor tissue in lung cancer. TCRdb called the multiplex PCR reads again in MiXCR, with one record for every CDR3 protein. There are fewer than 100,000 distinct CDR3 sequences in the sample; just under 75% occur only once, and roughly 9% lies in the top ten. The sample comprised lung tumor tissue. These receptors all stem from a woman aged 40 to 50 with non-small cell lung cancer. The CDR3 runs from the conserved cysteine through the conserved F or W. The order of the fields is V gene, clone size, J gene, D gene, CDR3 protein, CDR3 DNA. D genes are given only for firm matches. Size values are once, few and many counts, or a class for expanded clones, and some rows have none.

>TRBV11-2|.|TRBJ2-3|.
CVSRLSDWQNF
TGTGTCAGCCGCTTATCTGACTGGCAGAATTTT
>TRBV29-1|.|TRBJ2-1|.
CSIEVLGPLNNEQFF
TGCAGCATTGAAGTCTTGGGACCCCTAAACAATGAGCAGTTCTTC
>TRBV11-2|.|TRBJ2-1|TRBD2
CASSLLAGGLYNEYFF
TGTGCCAGCAGCTTACTAGCGGGGGGGCTCTACAATGAGTACTTCTTC
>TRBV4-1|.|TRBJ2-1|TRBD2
CARSQRNGRASEQFF
TGCGCCAGGAGCCAAAGGAACGGGAGGGCGTCGGAGCAGTTCTTC
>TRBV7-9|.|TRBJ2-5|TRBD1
CASSRQGFLEETQYF
TGTGCCAGCAGCCGACAGGGGTTTTTGGAAGAGACCCAGTACTTC
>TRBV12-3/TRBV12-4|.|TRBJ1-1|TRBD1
CASRFTSTGIKAFF
TGTGCCAGCAGATTCACCTCGACAGGGATTAAGGCTTTCTTT
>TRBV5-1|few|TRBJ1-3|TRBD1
CASSPGQPSSGSTIYF
TGCGCCAGCAGCCCGGGACAGCCTAGCTCTGGGAGCACCATATATTTT
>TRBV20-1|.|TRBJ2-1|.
CSARDLSRRGGNEQFF
TGCAGTGCTAGAGATCTCAGCCGTCGAGGTGGAAATGAGCAGTTCTTC
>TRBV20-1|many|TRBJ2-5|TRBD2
CSARASGGKETQYF
TGCAGTGCTAGGGCTAGCGGGGGCAAAGAGACCCAGTACTTC
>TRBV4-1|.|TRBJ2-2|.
CASSQDQSRGGELFF
TGCGCCAGCAGTCAAGATCAGAGTAGAGGCGGGGAACTGTTTTTT
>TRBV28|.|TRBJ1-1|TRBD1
CSSSSAPGQGASEDFF
TGTTCCAGCAGTTCTGCTCCGGGACAGGGGGCAAGTGAAGATTTCTTT
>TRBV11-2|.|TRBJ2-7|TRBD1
CPRNPGQGAYEQYF
TGTCCCCGCAACCCGGGACAGGGGGCCTACGAGCAGTACTTC
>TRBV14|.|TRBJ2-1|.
CVSSQRAQLYNKQFF
TGTGTCAGCAGCCAACGGGCACAACTGTACAATAAGCAGTTCTTC
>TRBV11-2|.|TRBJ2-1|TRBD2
CASRPWLAGVGYNEQFF
TGTGCCAGTAGACCCTGGCTAGCGGGAGTTGGTTACAATGAGCAGTTCTTC
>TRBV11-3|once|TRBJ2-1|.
CANSRHGVAEYNEQLF
TGTGCCAACAGCAGGCACGGCGTAGCGGAGTACAATGAGCAGCTCTTC
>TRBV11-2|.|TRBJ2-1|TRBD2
CAISKRTSGSSYNEQFF
TGTGCTATCAGCAAAAGGACTAGCGGGAGCTCCTACAATGAACAGTTCTTC
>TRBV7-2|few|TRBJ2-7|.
CASSTAGGVAFHEQYF
TGTGCCAGCAGCACCGCGGGTGGGGTAGCCTTCCACGAGCAGTACTTC
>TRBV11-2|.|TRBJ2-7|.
CVSSRTGFKQYF
TGTGTCAGCAGCCGGACCGGGTTCAAGCAGTACTTC
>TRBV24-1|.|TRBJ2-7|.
CTTSDAKGYSYEQYF
TGTACCACCAGTGACGCCAAGGGCTACTCCTACGAGCAGTATTTC
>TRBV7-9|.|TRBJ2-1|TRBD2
CTSSCSGSSYNEQFF
TGTACCAGCAGTTGTAGCGGGAGCTCCTACAATGAGCAGTTCTTC
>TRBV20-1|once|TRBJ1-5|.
CSTSAQRDNQPQHF
TGCAGTACTAGCGCACAACGCGACAATCAGCCCCAGCATTTT
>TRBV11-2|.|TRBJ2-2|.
CASSFERMSTGELFF
TGTGCCAGTAGCTTTGAAAGGATGAGCACCGGGGAGCTGTTTTTT
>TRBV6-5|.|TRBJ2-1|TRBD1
CASSRRQGDRDEQFF
TGTGCCAGCAGCCGGAGACAGGGAGATCGGGATGAACAGTTCTTC
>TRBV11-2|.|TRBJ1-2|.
CASSQTQGNYGYTF
TGTGCCAGCAGCCAGACCCAGGGGAACTATGGTTACACCTTC
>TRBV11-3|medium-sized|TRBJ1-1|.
CASSPDFGEAFF
TGTGCCAGCAGCCCCGACTTTGGGGAAGCTTTCTTT
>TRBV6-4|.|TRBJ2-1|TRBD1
CASSDERTGGNKQFF
TGTGCCAGCAGTGACGAGAGGACAGGGGGAAACAAGCAGTTCTTC
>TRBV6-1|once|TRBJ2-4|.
CASSAYDWTADNQYF
TGTGCCAGCAGCGCGTATGACTGGACTGCTGACAATCAGTACTTC
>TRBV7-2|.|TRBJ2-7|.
CASSLRLSGYEQYF
TGTGCCAGCAGCTTAAGACTGTCGGGCTACGAGCAGTACTTC
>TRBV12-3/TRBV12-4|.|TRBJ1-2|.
CSSSFGRYGYTF
TGTTCCAGCAGTTTTGGCAGATATGGCTACACCTTC
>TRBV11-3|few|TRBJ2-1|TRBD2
CASCLDQGLGYNEQFF
TGTGCCAGCTGCTTAGATCAGGGACTAGGTTACAATGAGCAGTTCTTC
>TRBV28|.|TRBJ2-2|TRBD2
CASSLPGGTAGELFF
TGTGCCAGCAGTTTGCCGGGGGGGACGGCCGGGGAGCTGTTTTTT
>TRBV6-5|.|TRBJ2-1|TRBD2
CAIAKLAGEYNEQFF
TGTGCCATCGCCAAACTAGCGGGCGAATACAATGAACAGTTCTTC
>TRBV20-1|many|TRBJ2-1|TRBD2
CSARGTSGLGEQFF
TGCAGTGCGAGGGGGACTAGCGGGTTGGGTGAGCAGTTCTTC
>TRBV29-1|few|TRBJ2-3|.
CSPGFGVDTQYF
TGCAGCCCAGGCTTCGGGGTAGATACACAGTATTTT
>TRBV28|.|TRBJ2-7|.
CATAQSNGRGNYEQYF
TGTGCCACCGCCCAGAGTAACGGGAGAGGGAACTACGAGCAGTACTTC
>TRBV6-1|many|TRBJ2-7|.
CASSEAGGSSYEQYF
TGTGCCAGCAGTGAAGCGGGGGGAAGCTCCTACGAGCAGTACTTC
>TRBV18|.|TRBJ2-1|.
CASSPPGQASYEQFF
TGTGCCAGCTCACCACCGGGCCAAGCCTCCTACGAGCAGTTCTTC
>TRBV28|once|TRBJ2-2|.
CVSSLPRSLTGELFF
TGTGTCAGCAGTCTCCCCCGTTCTCTCACCGGGGAGCTGTTTTTT
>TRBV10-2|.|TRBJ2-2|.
CASGHTGEMFF
TGTGCCAGCGGCCACACTGGGGAGATGTTTTTT
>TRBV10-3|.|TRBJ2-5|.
CAIRPQRSGETQYF
TGTGCTATCAGACCACAGAGATCGGGAGAGACCCAGTACTTC
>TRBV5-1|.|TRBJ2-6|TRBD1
CAGSSGQGFSGANVLTF
TGCGCCGGCAGCTCGGGACAGGGTTTCTCTGGGGCCAACGTCCTGACCTTC
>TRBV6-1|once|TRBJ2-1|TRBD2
CASNEYGTTQFF
TGTGCCAGCAATGAATACGGGACTACGCAGTTCTTC
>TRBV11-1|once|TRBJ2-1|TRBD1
CTSSSRGHVDEQFF
TGTACCAGCAGCTCCAGGGGGCACGTGGATGAGCAGTTCTTC
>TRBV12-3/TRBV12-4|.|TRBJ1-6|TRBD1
CANRRGDSPLHF
TGTGCCAATCGCAGGGGGGATTCACCCCTCCACTTT
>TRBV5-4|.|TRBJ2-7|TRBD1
CTSSAGTGIGEQYF
TGTACCAGTAGCGCGGGGACAGGGATCGGAGAGCAGTACTTC
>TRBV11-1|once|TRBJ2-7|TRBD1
CASTLKTGTYEQYF
TGCGCCAGCACCTTAAAGACAGGGACCTACGAACAGTACTTC
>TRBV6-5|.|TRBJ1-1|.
CACSYQGYQNTEAFF
TGTGCCTGCAGTTACCAGGGATACCAGAACACTGAAGCTTTCTTT
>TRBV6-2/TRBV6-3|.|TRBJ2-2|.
CGSTTCTGQAGELFF
TGTGGCAGCACCACGTGTACAGGGCAGGCCGGGGAGCTGTTTTTT
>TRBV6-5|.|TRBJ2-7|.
CVSTRSGPSDEQYF
TGTGTCAGCACCAGATCGGGACCAAGTGACGAGCAGTACTTT
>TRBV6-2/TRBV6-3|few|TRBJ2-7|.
CASRDLRDLDFTYKQYF
TGTGCCAGCAGGGATCTGCGGGATCTTGATTTCACCTACAAGCAGTATTTC
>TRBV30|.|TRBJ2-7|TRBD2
CAWRSYRQASGKSYEQYF
TGTGCCTGGCGCTCTTACCGCCAGGCTAGCGGCAAATCCTACGAGCAATACTTC
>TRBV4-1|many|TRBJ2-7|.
CASSQVGGPSYEQYF
TGCGCCAGCAGCCAAGTGGGCGGCCCCTCCTACGAGCAGTACTTC
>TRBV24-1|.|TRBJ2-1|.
CATSDSGSPGNNEQFF
TGTGCCACCAGTGACTCCGGGTCCCCCGGGAACAATGAGCAGTTCTTC
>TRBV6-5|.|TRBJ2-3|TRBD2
CASKLAGGSTDTQYF
TGTGCCAGCAAACTAGCGGGGGGCTCCACAGATACGCAATATTTT
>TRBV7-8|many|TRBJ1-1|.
CASSSLGFNTEAFF
TGTGCCAGCAGCTCCTTAGGATTTAACACTGAAGCTTTCTTT